One and the same sample provided the 8 T cell receptor beta chains below, sequenced in a study of shared clonotypes between healthy human individuals. The method was immunoSEQ multiplex PCR; TCRdb's version includes in-frame clones alone and lacks a portion of them. The sample consists of 2 million to 3 million clones, over 85% of them appearing once. Input material: naive CD4+ T cells from PBMCs. The subset denotes: CD45RA+ positively selected. The receptor source for this set is a man younger than 35 in good health. Some clones in this sample may be carry-over from other donors' samples.

V usage is TRBV5-1 and J usage is TRBJ2-5; 12 nucleotides line up with TRBD2. CDR3 length: 16 residues. The germline V gene has CDR1 SGHRS and CDR2 YFSETQ. The junction had 9 bases not matched to a gene; V was cut back by 4 bases and J by 5 bases. This chain's CDR3 is CASSLSLAGGWETQYF. CDR3 coding DNA: TGCGCCAGCAGCCTCTCACTAGCGGGAGGTTGGGAGACCCAGTACTTC.

This chain uses TRBV5-1 with TRBJ1-3; tentative D call: TRBD1 (6 bases). Germline assignment: CDR1 SGHRS and CDR2 YFSETQ. The ends were cut back, 1 base at V and 0 bases at J, with 14 bases in the middle. The CDR3 length is 17 residues. CDR3 protein: CASSLTTGSYSGNTIYF. DNA of the CDR3: TGCGCCAGCAGCTTGACTACAGGGTCCTACTCTGGAAACACCATATATTTT.

The rearrangement joins TRBV28 to TRBJ1-5; D is perhaps TRBD1 (5 bases). Germline CDR1 is MDHEN and CDR2 is SYDVKM. CDR3 size: 13 residues. V was clipped by 2 bases and J by 4 bases, with 6 bases between them. CDR3 sequence: CASSLAGNQPQHF. CDR3 in DNA: TGTGCCAGCAGTTTAGCAGGGAATCAGCCCCAGCATTTT.

This clone was seen only once. The chain recombines TRBV10-3 with TRBJ1-2; TRBD1 is a possible D gene (5 bases). Germline V gives CDR1 ENHRY, CDR2 SYGVKD. With 0 bases removed from V and 4 bases from J, the gap between germline ends came to 12 bases. This CDR3 comprises 15 residues. The DNA for the CDR3 is TGTGCCATCAGTGAGTCCGGGGCCCTCTCCTATGGCTACACCTTC. Its protein is CAISESGALSYGYTF.

The gene calls are TRBV5-1 and TRBJ1-1, with 11 bases that match TRBD1. With V trimmed by 4 bases and J by 4 bases, 6 bases remained unmatched. Germline CDR1 and CDR2: SGHRS and YFSETQ. The CDR3 totals 15 residues. The CDR3 is CASSPRTGGSTEAFF. CDR3 nucleotide sequence: TGCGCCAGCAGCCCCAGGACAGGGGGCTCCACTGAAGCTTTCTTT.

The V and J genes are TRBV7-8 and TRBJ2-5; the match to TRBD1 covers 7 bases. CDR1 is SGHVS and CDR2 is FQNEAQ in the germline V gene. V shed 1 base, J shed 5 bases, and the junction held 10 bases outside the gene matches. The CDR3 runs to 16 residues. As DNA, the CDR3 is TGTGCCAGCAGCTTAGTTCCCCGACAGGGAAAGGAGACCCAGTACTTC. Its translation is CASSLVPRQGKETQYF.

The CDR3 DNA reads TGTGCCAGTAGTACCTGGGGGGCCTACGAGCAGTACTTC. Its protein product is CASSTWGAYEQYF. The chain couples TRBV19 to TRBJ2-7, with a tentative D call TRBD2 (6 bases). The germline gives CDR1 LNHDA, CDR2 SQIVND (reference sequence). The V gene lost 4 bases and the J gene lost 2 bases, with 9 bases spanning the gap. The CDR3 contains 13 residues.

Details on this clone: The same CDR3 arises from other DNA sequences in this sample as well. The chain employs TRBV5-1 and TRBJ1-1; D gene unclear. The ends were cut back, 4 bases at V and 2 bases at J, with 12 bases in the middle. Per the germline V gene, CDR1 is SGHRS and CDR2 is YFSETQ. The CDR3 loop spans 14 amino acids. CDR3 in DNA: TGCGCCAGCAGCCCCCGGACTGTAAACACTGAAGCTTTCTTT. Translation: CASSPRTVNTEAFF.